This TCR beta chain was sequenced for a study of blood T cell dynamics during melanoma immunotherapy. Time point: pre-treatment baseline. Measured with immunoSEQ multiplex PCR; TCRdb has only the in-frame clones, and not every one. This table has 16,000 or so clones, about 89% appearing once. The sequence came from a human donor with melanoma. The material was blood, obtained from a patient treated with checkpoint blockade.

The CDR3 is CASSALSGQGWQETQYF. The CDR3 coding sequence is TGTGCCAGCAGTGCGCTGTCGGGACAGGGATGGCAAGAGACCCAGTACTTC. The chain links TRBV25-1 to TRBJ2-5; 9 positions agree with TRBD1. V was pared by 4 bases and J by 2 bases, with 11 bases of the junction left unmatched. CDR3 size: 17 residues. Per germline, CDR1 MGHDK and CDR2 SYGVNS.